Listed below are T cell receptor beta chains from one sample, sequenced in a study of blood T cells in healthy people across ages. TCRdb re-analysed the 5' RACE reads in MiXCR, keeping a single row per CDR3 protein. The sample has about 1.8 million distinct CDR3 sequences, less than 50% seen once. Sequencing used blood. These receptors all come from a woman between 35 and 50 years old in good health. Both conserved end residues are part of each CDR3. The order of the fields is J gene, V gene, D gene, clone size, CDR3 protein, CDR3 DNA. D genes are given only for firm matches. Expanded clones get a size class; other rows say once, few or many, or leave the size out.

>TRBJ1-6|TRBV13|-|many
CASSPRVDSSPLHF
TGTGCCAGCAGCCCCAGGGTAGATAGTTCACCCCTCCACTTT
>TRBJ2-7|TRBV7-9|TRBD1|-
CASSQKGQSKYNEQYF
TGTGCCAGCAGCCAAAAGGGACAGAGCAAATACAATGAGCAGTACTTC
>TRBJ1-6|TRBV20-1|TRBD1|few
CSAHDRDPSPLHF
TGCAGTGCTCATGACAGGGATCCTTCACCCCTCCACTTT
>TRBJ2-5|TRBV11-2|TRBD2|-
CASSFWTSGEIKETQYF
TGTGCCAGCAGCTTTTGGACTAGCGGGGAAATAAAAGAGACCCAGTACTTC
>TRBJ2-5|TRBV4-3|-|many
CASSQDEETQYF
TGCGCCAGCAGCCAAGATGAGGAGACCCAGTACTTC
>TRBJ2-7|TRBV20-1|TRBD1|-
CSARPPTLTGQGYEQYF
TGCAGTGCTAGGCCTCCAACACTAACGGGACAGGGCTACGAGCAGTACTTC
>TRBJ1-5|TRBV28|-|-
CAVGPYQPQHF
TGTGCCGTTGGGCCCTATCAGCCCCAGCATTTT
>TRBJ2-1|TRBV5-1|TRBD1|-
CASSLYQGAVYNEQFF
TGCGCCAGCAGCTTGTATCAGGGGGCGGTTTACAATGAGCAGTTCTTC
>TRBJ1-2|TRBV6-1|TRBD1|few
CASSEPGQGSYGYTF
TGTGCCAGCAGTGAACCCGGACAGGGGAGCTATGGCTACACCTTC
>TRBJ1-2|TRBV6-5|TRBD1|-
CASSYLTDRRNYGYTF
TGTGCCAGCAGTTACCTGACGGACAGGAGGAACTATGGCTACACCTTC
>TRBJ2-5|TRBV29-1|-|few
CSVAGTGANYQETQYF
TGCAGCGTTGCGGGCACGGGGGCAAATTACCAAGAGACCCAGTACTTC
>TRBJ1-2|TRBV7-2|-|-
CASSLAVGSTNYGYTF
TGTGCCAGCAGCTTAGCAGTTGGCAGTACTAACTATGGCTACACCTTC
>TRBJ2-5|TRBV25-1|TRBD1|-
CARGGRDSGRETQYF
TGTGCCAGAGGGGGCCGGGACAGTGGCCGGGAGACCCAGTACTTC
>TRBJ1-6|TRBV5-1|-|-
CASSLGSALKGSPLHF
TGCGCCAGCAGCTTGGGGAGCGCGTTGAAGGGGTCACCCCTCCACTTT
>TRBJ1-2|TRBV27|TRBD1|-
CASSPNPGDRPNYGYTF
TGTGCCAGCAGTCCCAACCCGGGGGACAGGCCTAACTATGGCTACACCTTC
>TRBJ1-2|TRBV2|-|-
CASSGTANGYTF
TGTGCCAGCAGTGGGACAGCTAATGGCTACACCTTC
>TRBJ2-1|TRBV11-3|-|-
CASSVGGAVGNEQFF
TGTGCCAGCAGCGTCGGGGGTGCAGTTGGAAATGAGCAGTTCTTC
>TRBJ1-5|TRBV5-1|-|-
CASSPWSHGNQPQHF
TGCGCCAGCAGCCCATGGAGTCATGGGAATCAGCCCCAGCATTTT
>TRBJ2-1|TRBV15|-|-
CATSSPARVYSYNEQFF
TGTGCCACCAGCTCCCCCGCCAGAGTTTACTCCTACAATGAGCAGTTCTTC
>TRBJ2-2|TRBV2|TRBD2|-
CASTTTSLAGGLATGELFF
TGTGCCAGCACCACGACGAGTCTAGCGGGGGGGCTCGCCACCGGGGAGCTGTTTTTT
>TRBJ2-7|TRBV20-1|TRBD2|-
CSASRRGAPYEQYF
TGCAGTGCCAGTAGGCGGGGGGCCCCCTACGAGCAGTACTTC
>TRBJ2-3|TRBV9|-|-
CASSVARTVRTDTQYF
TGTGCCAGCAGCGTAGCCCGGACGGTACGCACAGATACGCAGTATTTT
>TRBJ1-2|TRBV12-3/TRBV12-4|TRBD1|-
CASTGDSPYGYTF
TGCGCCAGCACTGGGGACAGCCCCTATGGCTACACCTTC
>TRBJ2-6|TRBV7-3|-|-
CASSLRRRPNVLTF
TGTGCCAGCAGCTTAAGAAGGAGGCCCAACGTCCTGACTTTC
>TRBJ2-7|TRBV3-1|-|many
CASSQDLKGRQYF
TGTGCCAGCAGCCAAGATCTTAAAGGCAGGCAGTACTTC
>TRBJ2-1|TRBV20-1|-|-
CSAASGGGLNNEQFF
TGCAGTGCTGCATCGGGTGGGGGCCTTAACAATGAGCAGTTCTTC
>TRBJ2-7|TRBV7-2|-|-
CASSLDRRSDYEQYF
TGTGCCAGCAGCTTAGATCGACGGTCCGACTACGAGCAGTACTTC
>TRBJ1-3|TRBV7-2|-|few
CASSLAQGRHTIYF
TGTGCCAGCAGCTTAGCGCAGGGAAGGCACACCATATATTTT
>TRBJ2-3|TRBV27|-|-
CAGLKAADTQYF
TGTGCCGGCCTCAAGGCAGCAGATACGCAGTATTTT
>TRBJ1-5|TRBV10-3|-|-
CAISEGGLSNQPQHF
TGTGCCATCAGTGAGGGAGGGCTGAGCAATCAGCCCCAGCATTTT
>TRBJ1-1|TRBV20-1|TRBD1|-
CSAPFQGGTEAFF
TGCAGTGCCCCATTTCAGGGGGGAACTGAAGCTTTCTTT
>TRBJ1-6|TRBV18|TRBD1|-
CASLSGGAGSPLHF
TGTGCCAGCTTGTCAGGGGGCGCAGGTTCACCCCTCCACTTT
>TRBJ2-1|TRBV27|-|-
CASTRRGAASSYNEQFF
TGTGCCAGCACCAGACGGGGGGCGGCATCCTCCTACAATGAGCAGTTCTTC
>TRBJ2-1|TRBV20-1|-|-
CSAILQYPYNEQFF
TGCAGTGCAATACTCCAGTACCCCTACAATGAGCAGTTCTTC
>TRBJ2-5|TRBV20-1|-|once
CSARDQSVKETQYF
TGCAGTGCTAGAGATCAGTCGGTAAAAGAGACCCAGTACTTC
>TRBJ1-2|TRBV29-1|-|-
CSVEQRSYGYTF
TGCAGCGTTGAACAGCGTAGCTATGGCTACACCTTC
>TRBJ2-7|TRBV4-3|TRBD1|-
CAGSQDSGGYEQYF
TGCGCCGGCAGCCAAGATTCAGGGGGTTACGAGCAGTACTTC
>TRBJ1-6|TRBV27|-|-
CASSFPGPGGSPLHF
TGTGCCAGCAGTTTCCCGGGTCCGGGTGGATCACCCCTCCACTTT
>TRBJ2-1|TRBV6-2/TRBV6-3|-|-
CASSYATRSHEQFF
TGTGCCAGCAGTTACGCGACTAGGAGCCATGAGCAGTTCTTC
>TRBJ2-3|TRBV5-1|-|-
CASSLRGYGTDTQYF
TGCGCCAGCAGCTTGCGTGGGTACGGGACAGATACGCAGTATTTT
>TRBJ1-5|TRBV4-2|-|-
CASSQDLSGSQPQHF
TGTGCCAGCAGCCAAGATCTTTCAGGTAGTCAGCCCCAGCATTTT
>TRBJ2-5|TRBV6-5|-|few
CASTPSVTNRETQYF
TGTGCCAGCACCCCCTCCGTCACCAACAGGGAGACCCAGTACTTC